The 3 T cell receptor beta chains presented below share a single source sample, sequenced in a study of T cell repertoires in cytomegalovirus infection. TCRdb processed the reads anew with MiXCR; each CDR3 protein has one entry. The table has approximately 1,000,000 distinct CDR3 sequences, less than 35% seen once. These receptors' antigens are unknown. The sequences come from cultured CD8+ T cells from PBMCs, collected from culture after CMV antigen stimulation. The receptors derive from a human donor in good health (CMV status not recorded). Some clones in this sample may be carry-over from other donors' samples.

V gene TRBV20-1 combines with J gene TRBJ2-1, with TRBD2 identical over 12 bases. Losses at the gene ends were 6 bases for V and 1 base for J; bases not matched to a gene: 7. Looked up from germline, CDR1 is DFQATT and CDR2 is SNEGSKA (reference sequence). The CDR3 is 16 residues long. The CDR3 DNA is TGCAGTGCGACCCCGACTAGCGGGGGATCCTACAATGAGCAGTTCTTC. Translation: CSATPTSGGSYNEQFF.

This clonotype was observed many times. The V call is TRBV5-5, the J call TRBJ1-2; D is undetermined. Germline V gene data show CDR1 as SGHKS and CDR2 as YYEKEE (reference sequence). There are 15 residues in the CDR3. The ends were cut back, 0 bases at V and 1 base at J, with 10 bases in the middle. DNA of the CDR3: TGTGCCAGCAGCTTGGATGGGTCAGTTAACTATGGCTACACCTTC. Translated: CASSLDGSVNYGYTF.

This clonotype has just a few counts. This sequence joins TRBV5-5 and TRBJ2-7; no clear D gene. Germline CDR1 reads SGHKS; CDR2 reads YYEKEE (reference sequence). Trimming stripped 6 bases from V and 1 base from J, with 8 bases between. The CDR3 covers 12 residues. In nucleotides, the CDR3 is TGTGCCAGCATGAAGGCATCCTACGAGCAGTACTTC. This translates into CASMKASYEQYF.